This entry features one T cell receptor beta chain sequence. TCR beta CDR3 region amplification was performed from RNA transcripts. In the first-round RT-PCR of the TCR CDR3, the HTBI primer set was used. From the multiplex PCR reads, TCRdb called clonotypes with MiXCR, one entry per CDR3 protein. The sample lists roughly 250,000 distinct CDR3 sequences; over 20% were seen once. The sample comes from a study of T cells in Graves' hyperthyroidism and ophthalmopathy. With 5 bases removed from V and 4 bases from J, the gap between germline ends came to 8 bases. The CDR3 extends over 13 amino acids. Sequencing input: blood. This receptor was identified in a young man with Graves' ophthalmopathy. The chain has TRBV12-3 or TRBV12-4 and TRBJ2-2, with D hard to call. CDR3 loop: CASSQGLTGELFF. CDR3 nucleotide sequence: TGTGCCAGCAGTCAAGGTCTCACCGGGGAGCTGTTTTTT.